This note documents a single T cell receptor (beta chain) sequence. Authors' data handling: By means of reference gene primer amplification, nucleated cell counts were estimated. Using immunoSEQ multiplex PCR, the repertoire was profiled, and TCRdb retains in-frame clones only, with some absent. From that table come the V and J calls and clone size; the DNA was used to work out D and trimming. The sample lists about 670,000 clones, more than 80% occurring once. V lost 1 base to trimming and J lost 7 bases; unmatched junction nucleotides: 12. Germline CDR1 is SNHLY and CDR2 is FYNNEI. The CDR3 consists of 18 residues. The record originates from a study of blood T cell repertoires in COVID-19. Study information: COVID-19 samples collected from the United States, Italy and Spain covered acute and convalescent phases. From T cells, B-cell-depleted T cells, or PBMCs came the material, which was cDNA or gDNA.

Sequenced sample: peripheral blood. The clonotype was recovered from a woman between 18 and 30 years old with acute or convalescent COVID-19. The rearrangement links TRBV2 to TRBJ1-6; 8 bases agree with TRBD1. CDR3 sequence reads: CASSEEGGRQGINSPLHF. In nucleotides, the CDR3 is TGTGCCAGCAGTGAAGAAGGGGGCCGACAGGGGATAAATTCACCCCTCCACTTT.